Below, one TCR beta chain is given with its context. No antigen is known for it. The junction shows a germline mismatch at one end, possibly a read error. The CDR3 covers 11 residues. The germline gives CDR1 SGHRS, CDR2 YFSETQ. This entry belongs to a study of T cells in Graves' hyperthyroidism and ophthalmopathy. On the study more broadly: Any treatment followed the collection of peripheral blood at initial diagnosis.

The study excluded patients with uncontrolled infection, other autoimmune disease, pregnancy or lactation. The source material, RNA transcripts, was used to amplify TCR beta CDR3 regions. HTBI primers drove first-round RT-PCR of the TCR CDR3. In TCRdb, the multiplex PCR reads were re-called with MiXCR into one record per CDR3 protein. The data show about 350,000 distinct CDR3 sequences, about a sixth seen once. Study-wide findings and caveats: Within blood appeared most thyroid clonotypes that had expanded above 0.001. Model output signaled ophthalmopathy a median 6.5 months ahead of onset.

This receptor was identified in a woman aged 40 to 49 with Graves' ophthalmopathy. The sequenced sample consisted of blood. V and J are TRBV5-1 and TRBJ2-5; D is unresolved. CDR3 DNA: TGCGCCATCAGCGTCAAAGAGACCCAGTACTTC. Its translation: CAISVKETQYF.